Listed below are T cell receptor beta chains from one sample, sequenced in a study of response to subunit inactivated influenza vaccine. Each CDR3 protein gets one entry after TCRdb re-called the RT-PCR reads with MiXCR. The sample has under 200,000 distinct CDR3 sequences; roughly a tenth are singletons. Material: non-naive T cells sorted from PBMCs, obtained 45 days after vaccination. Receptors were obtained from a man aged 50 to 59 who received an inactivated influenza vaccine. Each CDR3 is given with its conserved first and last residue. D genes are given only for firm matches. A row's size may be missing; if present it is once, few, many or a size class.

V: TRBV6-2/TRBV6-3
J: TRBJ2-7
D: TRBD1
size: many
DNA: TGTGCCAGCAGTGACCCATGGACAGGGTGTGACTTC
CDR3: CASSDPWTGCDF

V: TRBV4-1
J: TRBJ2-2
D: .
size: .
DNA: TGCGCCAGCAGCCAAGGGCGGGCATCGAACACCGGGGAGCTGTTTTTT
CDR3: CASSQGRASNTGELFF

V: TRBV9
J: TRBJ1-6
D: .
size: .
DNA: TGTGCCAGCAGCGTAGTCGAGGGCCGGGGATCACCCCTCCACTTT
CDR3: CASSVVEGRGSPLHF

V: TRBV20-1
J: TRBJ2-1
D: TRBD2
size: few
DNA: TGCAGTGCTAGGGAACTAGCGTTCCCCGGGGGCAATGAGCAGTTCTTC
CDR3: CSARELAFPGGNEQFF

V: TRBV7-2
J: TRBJ2-5
D: .
size: .
DNA: TGTGCCAGCCCATACTTTATTTGTGGGGGCTACGAGACCCAGTACTTC
CDR3: CASPYFICGGYETQYF

V: TRBV5-1
J: TRBJ2-7
D: .
size: few
DNA: TGCGCCAGCAGCTTGACGACTCAAGGCTACGAGCAGTACTTC
CDR3: CASSLTTQGYEQYF

V: TRBV7-3
J: TRBJ2-1
D: .
size: many
DNA: TGTGCCAGCAGCCCCCTTAATGGGGGGAATGAGCAGTTCTTC
CDR3: CASSPLNGGNEQFF

V: TRBV3-1
J: TRBJ2-3
D: .
size: .
DNA: TGTGCCAGCAGCCCTCGAGGGTCAGATACGCAGTATTTT
CDR3: CASSPRGSDTQYF

V: TRBV7-2
J: TRBJ2-2
D: .
size: .
DNA: TGTGCCAGCACCCCTTATTCGGGGGCCTACACCGGGGAGCTGTTTTTT
CDR3: CASTPYSGAYTGELFF

V: TRBV15
J: TRBJ2-3
D: TRBD2
size: few
DNA: TGTGCCACCAGCATCCAACTAGCGGGGGTAGATACGCAGTATTTT
CDR3: CATSIQLAGVDTQYF

V: TRBV5-4
J: TRBJ2-3
D: TRBD1
size: few
DNA: TGTGCCAGCAGCCACTTGACAGGGGTGCGCACAGATACGCAGTATTTT
CDR3: CASSHLTGVRTDTQYF

V: TRBV3-1
J: TRBJ2-5
D: .
size: many
DNA: TGTGCCAGCAGCCAAGATGGGGCAGTCCAAGAGACCCAGTACTTC
CDR3: CASSQDGAVQETQYF

V: TRBV10-3
J: TRBJ2-7
D: .
size: many
DNA: TGTGCCATCAGTGTTGACAGCGCCTACGAGCAGTACTTC
CDR3: CAISVDSAYEQYF

V: TRBV7-2
J: TRBJ2-7
D: .
size: few
DNA: TGTGCCAGCAGCCTGTCCGCCTTCGGGGAGCAGTACTTC
CDR3: CASSLSAFGEQYF

V: TRBV6-5
J: TRBJ2-6
D: .
size: few
DNA: TGTGCCAGCAGTTACTCGTTGGCTGGGGCCAACGTCCTGACTTTC
CDR3: CASSYSLAGANVLTF

V: TRBV12-3/TRBV12-4
J: TRBJ1-1
D: TRBD1
size: few
DNA: TGTGCCAGCAGTTTATTGGGACAGGGCACTGAAGCTTTCTTT
CDR3: CASSLLGQGTEAFF

V: TRBV12-3/TRBV12-4
J: TRBJ2-1
D: TRBD2
size: .
DNA: TGTGCCAGCAGTCGATCACTAGCGGGGGGGGTATACAATGAGCAGTTCTTC
CDR3: CASSRSLAGGVYNEQFF

V: TRBV5-1
J: TRBJ2-1
D: .
size: many
DNA: TGCGCCAGCAACCCACCGGGGACAAGCTCCTACAATGAGCAGTTCTTC
CDR3: CASNPPGTSSYNEQFF

V: TRBV7-2
J: TRBJ2-3
D: .
size: .
DNA: TGTGCCAGCAGCTTTGAAGCGGGTACGCAGTATTTT
CDR3: CASSFEAGTQYF

V: TRBV9
J: TRBJ2-1
D: TRBD1
size: few
DNA: TGTGCCAGCTGTACAGGGGGCGCGGGGAATGAGCAGTTCTTC
CDR3: CASCTGGAGNEQFF

V: TRBV5-6
J: TRBJ2-7
D: .
size: .
DNA: TGTGCCAGCAGCACCGGGACTTTCCTGTACGAGCAGTACTTC
CDR3: CASSTGTFLYEQYF

V: TRBV19
J: TRBJ2-6
D: .
size: .
DNA: TGTGCCAGTACAGGGCCTGGGGCCAACGTCCTGACTTTC
CDR3: CASTGPGANVLTF

V: TRBV5-5
J: TRBJ2-1
D: .
size: .
DNA: TGTGCCAGCAGCTTGGAAGCGAGATCTTACAATGAGCAGTTCTTC
CDR3: CASSLEARSYNEQFF

V: TRBV18
J: TRBJ2-1
D: .
size: .
DNA: TGTGCCAGCTCACCATCAGCGCCAGCTTACAATGAGCAGTTCTTC
CDR3: CASSPSAPAYNEQFF

V: TRBV7-2
J: TRBJ2-4
D: TRBD2
size: many
DNA: TGTGCCAGCAGCTCTAACGGACTAGCGGGAGTCAAAAACATTCAGTACTTC
CDR3: CASSSNGLAGVKNIQYF

V: TRBV12-3/TRBV12-4
J: TRBJ2-1
D: .
size: .
DNA: TGTGCCAGCAGGGCCCCCACCTACAATGAGCAGTTCTTC
CDR3: CASRAPTYNEQFF

V: TRBV4-1
J: TRBJ2-7
D: .
size: few
DNA: TGCGCCAGCAGCCAAGAACCCGGGACACGGGTACCCTACGAGCAGTACTTC
CDR3: CASSQEPGTRVPYEQYF

V: TRBV12-3/TRBV12-4
J: TRBJ2-1
D: .
size: .
DNA: TGTGCCAGCAAACGTGGCGGGACGAGCTCCTACAATGAGCAGTTCTTC
CDR3: CASKRGGTSSYNEQFF

V: TRBV20-1
J: TRBJ1-6
D: .
size: .
DNA: TGCAGTGCTAGAGATCTAGACAGCGATGGTCCTCACGAAAATAATTCACCCCTCCACTTT
CDR3: CSARDLDSDGPHENNSPLHF

V: TRBV7-2
J: TRBJ2-7
D: TRBD2
size: many
DNA: TGTGCCAGCAGCTTAAAAGCCCCGGGACTAGCGGCCTACGAGCAGTACTTC
CDR3: CASSLKAPGLAAYEQYF

V: TRBV15
J: TRBJ2-1
D: .
size: .
DNA: TGTGCCACAAGGGAGTGGAGCTCCTACAATGAGCAGTTCTTC
CDR3: CATREWSSYNEQFF

V: TRBV20-1
J: TRBJ2-1
D: TRBD2
size: many
DNA: TGCAGTGCTCTTCGAGGACTAGCGGCCACGAATGAGCAGTTCTTC
CDR3: CSALRGLAATNEQFF

V: TRBV27
J: TRBJ1-1
D: .
size: many
DNA: TGTGCCAGCAGTCAGGCGGAGGAAGCTTTCTTT
CDR3: CASSQAEEAFF

V: TRBV7-2
J: TRBJ2-1
D: TRBD2
size: .
DNA: TGTGCCAGCAGCTTAGAGAGCGGGAACTTAAATGAGCAGTTCTTC
CDR3: CASSLESGNLNEQFF

V: TRBV5-1
J: TRBJ2-7
D: .
size: few
DNA: TGCGCCAGCAGCCTGGCCGGGACTGTCACCTACGAGCAGTACTTC
CDR3: CASSLAGTVTYEQYF

V: TRBV6-4
J: TRBJ2-5
D: TRBD2
size: .
DNA: TGTGCCAGCAGTGGATCTTCGACTAGCGCGCAAGAGACCCAGTACTTC
CDR3: CASSGSSTSAQETQYF

V: TRBV7-8
J: TRBJ2-1
D: TRBD1
size: many
DNA: TGTGCCAGCAGCTTAGTAGGGGACAGCCTCTCCTACAATGAGCAGTTCTTC
CDR3: CASSLVGDSLSYNEQFF

V: TRBV7-9
J: TRBJ2-3
D: TRBD1
size: few
DNA: TGTGCCAGCAGCCCCGGACAGGGGAAGACAGATACGCAGTATTTT
CDR3: CASSPGQGKTDTQYF

V: TRBV5-8
J: TRBJ2-5
D: TRBD2
size: few
DNA: TGTGCCAGCAGGCCCGGGACTAGCGGGGGGGCCGAGACCCAGTACTTC
CDR3: CASRPGTSGGAETQYF

V: TRBV6-2/TRBV6-3
J: TRBJ2-3
D: TRBD2
size: .
DNA: TGTGCCAGCAGCACAGCGGGAGGGCCCTCGGGTACGCAGTATTTT
CDR3: CASSTAGGPSGTQYF

V: TRBV18
J: TRBJ1-1
D: .
size: few
DNA: TGTGCCAGCTCATTCGACCTGAACACTGAAGCTTTCTTT
CDR3: CASSFDLNTEAFF

V: TRBV4-3
J: TRBJ2-1
D: TRBD2
size: many
DNA: TGCGCCAGCAGCCACCTTAGCGGGGGTGGGTACAATGAGCAGTTCTTC
CDR3: CASSHLSGGGYNEQFF

V: TRBV5-6
J: TRBJ1-1
D: .
size: many
DNA: TGTGCCAGCAGCTTGCGGGACGTACGTGAAGCTTTCTTT
CDR3: CASSLRDVREAFF

V: TRBV3-1
J: TRBJ2-5
D: TRBD2
size: few
DNA: TGTGCCAGCAGCCAACAGCTCGGGGGGGAGACCCAGTACTTC
CDR3: CASSQQLGGETQYF

V: TRBV19
J: TRBJ2-7
D: .
size: few
DNA: TGTGCCAGTAGTACGCTTGCCTCCTACGAGCAGTACTTC
CDR3: CASSTLASYEQYF

V: TRBV4-3
J: TRBJ2-1
D: .
size: .
DNA: TGCGCCAGCAGCCAAGATCGAACGCAGGGGGGAAATGAGCAGTTCTTC
CDR3: CASSQDRTQGGNEQFF

V: TRBV29-1
J: TRBJ1-1
D: .
size: many
DNA: TGCAGCGTTGATAAGGGGAGCACTGAAGCTTTCTTT
CDR3: CSVDKGSTEAFF

V: TRBV3-1
J: TRBJ2-4
D: TRBD1
size: few
DNA: TGTGCCAGCAGCCAAGAGGGCCGGGACAGGGCCCCGTACTTC
CDR3: CASSQEGRDRAPYF

V: TRBV14
J: TRBJ2-7
D: TRBD2
size: .
DNA: TGTGCCAGCAGCCAAACAGCGGGATCCTTCTACGAGCAGTACTTC
CDR3: CASSQTAGSFYEQYF

V: TRBV7-9
J: TRBJ2-3
D: .
size: .
DNA: TGTGCCAGCAGCTCTGAATGGGAAGATACGCAGTATTTT
CDR3: CASSSEWEDTQYF

V: TRBV20-1
J: TRBJ1-5
D: .
size: many
DNA: TGCAGTGCTAGAAGAACAACAGGGCTTATGAGCAATCAGCCCCAGCATTTT
CDR3: CSARRTTGLMSNQPQHF

V: TRBV6-8
J: TRBJ2-1
D: .
size: .
DNA: TGTGCCAGCAGTTACTCCCCTAGCGCGTTTTCCTACAATGAGCAGTTCTTC
CDR3: CASSYSPSAFSYNEQFF

V: TRBV7-2
J: TRBJ2-1
D: TRBD1
size: .
DNA: TGTGCCAGCAGCTTAGTTAGAACAGGGGGACAGTTCTTC
CDR3: CASSLVRTGGQFF

V: TRBV12-3/TRBV12-4
J: TRBJ2-1
D: TRBD2
size: medium-sized
DNA: TGTGCCAGCAGTCGGACTAGTCATGAGCAGTTCTTC
CDR3: CASSRTSHEQFF